This T cell receptor beta chain is from a study of control samples from healthy donors and cancer patients. This table comes from immunoSEQ multiplex PCR, and its TCRdb copy is limited to in-frame clones, with some not included. The top ten hold approximately 2% of the sample, which has fewer than 250,000 clones, approximately 91% seen once. The sequence was collected from a man aged 25-40 years in good health. Sequencing used blood.

The chain's CDR3 is CASSPSLRGVGTDTQYF. In DNA, the CDR3 is TGTGCCAGCTCACCATCCCTTCGAGGGGTTGGCACAGATACGCAGTATTTT. V and J are TRBV18 and TRBJ2-3; the D call may be TRBD1 or TRBD2 (5 bases each). V lost 2 bases, J lost 1 base, and 16 bases lay in between. This CDR3 contains 17 residues. Germline lookup yields CDR1 KGHSH and CDR2 LQKENI. The full variable domain, its missing parts supplied by reference TRBV18 and TRBJ2-3, is NAGVMQNPRHLVRRRGQEARLRCSPMKGHSHVYWYRQLPEEGLKFMVYLQKENIIDESGMPKERFSAEFPKEGPSILRIQQVVRGDSAAYFCASSPSLRGVGTDTQYFGPGTRLTVL.